Below, 28 T cell receptor beta chains from the same sample are listed, as sequenced in a study of T-cell reconstitution after alpha-beta-depleted transplantation in children. Molecular barcoding with unique molecular identifiers was used for the TCRbeta library. MiXCR, applied by TCRdb to the PCR reads, yields one record per CDR3 protein. The table shows just under 550,000 distinct CDR3 sequences, with about 17% occurring only once. Source: PBMCs from the stem cell graft donor, taken from the stem cell graft. These receptors came from a human donor who donated a stem cell graft to a child with acute lymphoblastic leukemia.

The rearrangement joins TRBV27 to TRBJ2-3; a weak D match, TRBD2 (5 bases). Germline V gene data show CDR1 as MNHEY and CDR2 as SMNVEV (reference sequence). The CDR3 covers 13 residues. Trimming took 3 bases from V and 5 from J, leaving 9 bases between them. Written as DNA, the CDR3 is TGTGCCAGCAGTTTTCAGGAGGAAGATACGCAGTATTTT. Amino acids: CASSFQEEDTQYF.

This clonotype was seen more than once but under ten times. The chain links TRBV5-1 to TRBJ2-2; 7 bases fit TRBD1. Germline V gives CDR1 SGHRS, CDR2 YFSETQ. V was clipped by 6 bases and J by 2 bases; unmatched bases: 7. This CDR3 contains 15 residues. CDR3 amino acids: CASTRGNFNTGELFF. DNA of the CDR3: TGCGCCAGCACCAGGGGGAACTTTAACACCGGGGAGCTGTTTTTT.

The sample holds a few counts of this clonotype. This sequence joins TRBV20-1 and TRBJ1-1, with D unresolved. V shed 0 bases and J shed 5 bases, with 13 bases lying between them. The V gene's germline CDR1 is DFQATT and CDR2 SNEGSKA (reference sequence). The CDR3 loop spans 14 amino acids. CDR3 DNA sequence: TGCAGTGCTAGAGATGCGGGCGGGGAGACTGAAGCTTTCTTT. Translated, it gives CSARDAGGETEAFF.

The sample holds a few counts of this clonotype. The junction shows a germline mismatch at one end, possibly a read error. The chain uses TRBV7-8 and TRBJ1-2, with D uncertain. The CDR3 sequence is 20 residues long. Germline CDR1 is SGHVS and CDR2 is FQNEAQ. CDR3 amino acids: CASSLAGRKTGRSWQNGYTF. In DNA, the CDR3 is TGTGCCAGCAGCCTAGCGGGGAGGAAGACCGGCCGCTCATGGCAGAATGGCTACACCTTC.

This clonotype was detected many times. This chain connects TRBV6-4 to TRBJ2-1; TRBD1 agrees at 9 bases. The V gene end was trimmed by 3 bases and the J gene end by 6 bases; junction bases not matched to a gene: 6. The CDR3 runs 15 residues. Germline CDR1 and CDR2: MRHNA and SNTAGT. In DNA, the CDR3 is TGTGCCAGCAGTGATGCCAGGACAGGGGCCAATGAGCAGTTCTTC. Translation gives CASSDARTGANEQFF.

This chain joins TRBV10-3 and TRBJ2-7; 7 bases align to TRBD1. The CDR3 length is 14 residues. Trimming at V came to 3 bases and at J to 3 bases, leaving 5 bases not matched to a gene. Germline loops: CDR1 ENHRY, CDR2 SYGVKD. CDR3 amino acids: CAISEGQGVYEQYF. The CDR3 bases are TGTGCCATCAGTGAAGGTCAGGGGGTCTACGAGCAGTACTTC.

V is TRBV5-6 and J is TRBJ2-7, with D possibly TRBD1 on 6 matching bases. Germline values: CDR1 SGHDT, CDR2 YYEEEE. This CDR3 comprises 15 residues. With 4 bases removed from V and 3 bases from J, the gap between germline ends came to 17 bases. CDR3 sequence: CASSPDSVWDYEQYF. The CDR3 DNA is TGTGCCAGCAGCCCGGACAGCGTGTGGGACTACGAGCAGTACTTC.

The chain uses TRBV6-5 and TRBJ2-5, with 7 bases that match TRBD2. Germline CDR1 reads MNHEY; CDR2 reads SVGAGI. The CDR3 totals 16 residues. V shed 2 bases, J shed 5 bases, and the junction held 11 bases outside the gene matches. CDR3 amino acids: CASSYRVAGSVETQYF. In nucleotides, the CDR3 is TGTGCCAGCAGTTACAGAGTAGCGGGCTCTGTCGAGACCCAGTACTTC.

This clonotype was observed a few times. The chain couples TRBV12-5 to TRBJ1-2; possibly TRBD1 for D (5 bases). The CDR3 contains 13 residues. V was trimmed by 5 bases and J by 6 bases, leaving 13 bases between them. Germline V gene lookup returns CDR1 LGHNT and CDR2 FRNRAP. The CDR3 reads CASGPGTENGYTF. In DNA, the CDR3 is TGTGCTAGTGGTCCCGGGACGGAAAATGGCTACACCTTC.

The chain combines TRBV6-5 with TRBJ2-7; D might be TRBD2 (5 bases). The CDR3 extends over 11 amino acids. The ends were cut back, 2 bases at V and 12 bases at J, with 11 bases in the middle. Germline V gene data show CDR1 as MNHEY and CDR2 as SVGAGI. Written as DNA, the CDR3 is TGTGCCAGCAGTTACGCGAGGGTAGTGTACTTC. This encodes CASSYARVVYF.

The rearrangement uses TRBV10-2 and TRBJ2-1; 12 positions agree with TRBD1. J was trimmed by 4 bases and V by 8 bases; bases with no gene match: 15. The CDR3 sequence is 18 residues long. Germline V gene data show CDR1 as WSHSY and CDR2 as SAAADI. The CDR3 DNA is TGCGCCAGCGGGGGACAGGGGGCTTTTTTCGTAAGGTACAATGAGCAGTTCTTC. It codes for CASGGQGAFFVRYNEQFF.

This clonotype has more than one count but fewer than ten. This chain connects TRBV5-6 to TRBJ1-5; TRBD1 might be the D (6 bases). CDR1 is SGHDT and CDR2 is YYEEEE in the germline V gene. The V gene lost 3 bases and the J gene lost 0 bases, with 13 bases spanning the gap. The CDR3 is 16 amino acids. CDR3 protein: CASSSTGKYSNQPQHF. The CDR3 DNA reads as TGTGCCAGCAGCTCCACAGGGAAATATAGCAATCAGCCCCAGCATTTT.

This clonotype was seen more than once but under ten times. V gene TRBV6-2 or TRBV6-3 combines with J gene TRBJ2-1, with D perhaps being TRBD1 or TRBD2 (9 bases each). V shed 5 bases and J shed 8 bases, with 43 bases lying between them. The CDR3 has 23 residues. Germline assignment: CDR1 MNHEY and CDR2 SVGEGT. CDR3 sequence (DNA): TGTGCCAGCAGTCACCGCTTGTCCAATCCGGGACAGGGAAGCGGGAGGCCTGCTGATGAGCAGTTCTTC. Residues: CASSHRLSNPGQGSGRPADEQFF.

The sample holds one count of this clonotype. The chain recombines TRBV11-2 with TRBJ2-3; a weak D match, TRBD2 (5 bases). The CDR3 has 13 residues. The V end was cut by 5 bases, the J end by 6 bases, with 12 bases between. Germline CDR1 and CDR2: SGHAT and FQNNGV. The CDR3 loop reads CASSIFRGDTQYF. The CDR3 DNA reads as TGTGCCAGCAGCATATTCCGCGGGGATACGCAGTATTTT. Together with reference TRBV11-2 and TRBJ2-3, the CDR3 gives the full variable domain: EAGVAQSPRYKIIEKRQSVAFWCNPISGHATLYWYQQILGQGPKLLIQFQNNGVVDDSQLPKDRFSAERLKGVDSTLKIQPAKLEDSAVYLCASSIFRGDTQYFGPGTRLTVL.

This clonotype was picked up a small number of times. This chain connects TRBV20-1 to TRBJ2-1; TRBD2 agrees at 9 bases. Looked up from germline, CDR1 is DFQATT and CDR2 is SNEGSKA (reference sequence). V lost 3 bases to trimming and J lost 7 bases; unmatched junction nucleotides: 7. The CDR3 is made up of 14 amino acids. The CDR3 spells CSARTLAGINEQFF. The DNA of the CDR3 is TGCAGTGCTAGGACTCTAGCGGGGATTAATGAGCAGTTCTTC.

The CDR3 sequence: CASSSTSGRDEQYF. The CDR3 nucleotides are TGTGCCAGCAGCTCGACTAGCGGGAGAGATGAGCAGTACTTC. The chain is built from TRBV7-9 and TRBJ2-7, with TRBD2 matching 12 bases. CDR3 length: 14 amino acids. The germline V gene encodes CDR1 SEHNR and CDR2 FQNEAQ (reference sequence). J was trimmed by 7 bases and V by 4 bases; bases with no gene match: 5.

In its sample, this clonotype was seen a few times. The chain is built from TRBV5-1 and TRBJ2-2; perhaps TRBD2 as D (5 bases). The CDR3 totals 16 residues. The germline CDR1 and CDR2 sequences are SGHRS and YFSETQ. V shed 4 bases and J shed 0 bases, with 13 bases lying between them. Here the CDR3 reads CASSQWTGSNTGELFF. Written as DNA, the CDR3 is TGCGCCAGCAGCCAATGGACGGGGTCGAACACCGGGGAGCTGTTTTTT.

This clonotype was found a few times. The V gene is TRBV5-1, the J gene TRBJ1-1; TRBD1 matches 9 bases. Trimming removed 4 bases from V and 3 bases from J; junction bases left unmatched: 13. Germline loops: CDR1 SGHRS, CDR2 YFSETQ. CDR3 size: 17 residues. The CDR3 bases are TGCGCCAGCAGCCCTAGGCAGACACAGGGGGCGGACACTGAAGCTTTCTTT. Its translation is CASSPRQTQGADTEAFF. The full variable domain, with the rest looked up from reference TRBV5-1 and TRBJ1-1, is KAGVTQTPRYLIKTRGQQVTLSCSPISGHRSVSWYQQTPGQGLQFLFEYFSETQRNKGNFPGRFSGRQFSNSRSEMNVSTLELGDSALYLCASSPRQTQGADTEAFFGQGTRLTVV.

This clonotype was seen a handful of times. The chain recombines TRBV6-5 with TRBJ1-2; TRBD1 might be the D (6 bases). This CDR3 comprises 14 residues. The ends were cut back, 4 bases at V and 0 bases at J, with 9 bases in the middle. Germline assignment: CDR1 MNHEY and CDR2 SVGAGI. CDR3 region: CASSSDRANYGYTF. CDR3 DNA: TGTGCCAGCAGTTCGGACAGAGCTAACTATGGCTACACCTTC.

This clonotype was observed a handful of times. This sequence joins TRBV7-9 and TRBJ2-7; 11 positions agree with TRBD2. Trimming cost V 5 bases and J 5 bases; bases outside gene matches: 14. CDR3 size: 17 residues. Germline lookup yields CDR1 SEHNR and CDR2 FQNEAQ (reference sequence). CDR3 in amino acids: CASSLSNRLAGHHEQYF. CDR3 DNA sequence: TGTGCCAGCAGCCTTAGTAACAGACTAGCGGGACACCACGAGCAGTACTTC.

This clonotype was seen a few times. The chain uses TRBV24-1 and TRBJ2-5; no definite D call. V was shortened by 3 bases and J by 4 bases, with 14 bases between the two germline ends. This CDR3 region has 15 residues. Germline CDR1 is KGHDR and CDR2 is SFDVKD. This CDR3 reads CATSDVDLGSETQYF. DNA of the CDR3: TGTGCCACCAGTGATGTGGACCTGGGATCAGAGACCCAGTACTTC.

The V call is TRBV27, the J call TRBJ1-1; unclear D gene. Germline V CDR1 and CDR2: MNHEY, SMNVEV (reference sequence). V lost 3 bases and J lost 0, with 8 bases in between. The CDR3 totals 14 residues. The CDR3 DNA is TGTGCCAGCAGTTTCCTGGGGTTGAACACTGAAGCTTTCTTT. It yields the protein CASSFLGLNTEAFF.

This sequence joins TRBV4-1 and TRBJ1-2; D is unclear. The CDR3 spans 14 residues. Trimming cost V 4 bases and J 1 base, with 10 bases left between them. The germline gives CDR1 MGHRA, CDR2 YSYEKL. The CDR3 loop reads CASSPYVFNYGYTF. The CDR3 nucleotides read TGCGCCAGCAGCCCCTACGTGTTTAACTATGGCTACACCTTC.

The chain combines TRBV5-1 with TRBJ1-5, with a possible D match to TRBD1 (6 bases). Germline CDR1 SGHRS, CDR2 YFSETQ. With 0 bases removed from V and 5 bases from J, the gap between germline ends came to 12 bases. This CDR3 comprises 15 residues. CDR3 region: CASSLAGDNDQPQHF. Here the CDR3 DNA reads TGCGCCAGCAGCTTGGCCGGGGACAACGATCAGCCCCAGCATTTT.

The rearrangement links TRBV20-1 to TRBJ2-2; 7 nucleotides match TRBD1. V was pared by 6 bases and J by 7 bases, with 11 bases of the junction left unmatched. Germline CDR1 reads DFQATT; CDR2 reads SNEGSKA (reference sequence). The CDR3 sequence is 14 residues long. For the CDR3, the DNA is TGCAGTGCAGTGGGGATGAGACAGGGCGGGGAGCTGTTTTTT. Its translation is CSAVGMRQGGELFF.

This clonotype was counted between two and nine times. J is TRBJ2-7 and V is TRBV5-1; possibly TRBD2 for D (8 bases). This CDR3 is built from 16 residues. The V and J ends lost 4 bases and 1 base respectively, with 18 bases between them. CDR1 and CDR2 from the germline V gene are SGHRS and YFSETQ. CDR3 region: CASSPGGQGVSYEQYF. CDR3 bases: TGCGCCAGCAGCCCGGGAGGGCAGGGGGTTTCCTACGAGCAGTACTTC.

The rearrangement joins TRBV9 to TRBJ2-2; 8 bases are a match to TRBD2. The CDR3 spans 15 residues. With V trimmed by 0 bases and J by 8 bases, 6 bases remained unmatched. CDR1 and CDR2 (germline): SGDLS, YYNGEE. CDR3 sequence (DNA): TGTGCCAGCAGCGTAGTAACGGGGGGGTCGGGGGAGCTGTTTTTT. It is translated as CASSVVTGGSGELFF.

There are a few counts of this clonotype. Here the CDR3 DNA reads TGCGCCAGCAGCTTGGCAACAACTAGCGGTGATTACGAGCAGTACTTC. This sequence encodes CASSLATTSGDYEQYF. The chain combines TRBV5-1 with TRBJ2-7; 8 nucleotides match TRBD2. The CDR3 loop spans 16 amino acids. V shed 0 bases, J shed 4 bases, and the junction held 9 bases outside the gene matches. Germline CDR1 is SGHRS and CDR2 is YFSETQ.